Below, 25 T cell receptor beta chains from the same sample are listed, as sequenced in a study of shared clonotypes between healthy human individuals (dated by TCRdb to the early 2020s). The library was prepared using the immunoSEQ multiplex PCR assay. TCRdb mirrors the immuneACCESS table, restricted to in-frame sequences. Some clones are absent from its copies; in checked studies, under half trace to an unresolved V gene, and the reason for the others is unknown. The sample table records more than 2,000,000 clones; approximately 92% of these occur just once. The biggest ten clones account for over 0.12% of the sample. The sample taken for sequencing was naive CD4+ T cells sorted from blood. The cell subset or site label here, explained by the study, means: CD45RA+ positively selected. All receptors derive from a man aged 18-30 years in good health.

This rearrangement joins TRBV9 to TRBJ2-5, with TRBD1 identical over 7 bases. Germline CDR1 reads SGDLS; CDR2 reads YYNGEE. The V and J ends lost 3 bases and 3 bases, in that order; junction bases with no gene match: 8. The CDR3 loop spans 15 amino acids. CDR3: CASSARDSPKETQYF. The CDR3 bases are TGTGCCAGCAGCGCTCGGGACAGCCCTAAAGAGACCCAGTACTTC.

The genes are TRBV10-3 and TRBJ2-3; 8 bases map to TRBD2. The ends lost 0 bases at V and 0 bases at J; junction bases unmatched: 17. The CDR3 spans 21 residues. Germline loops: CDR1 ENHRY, CDR2 SYGVKD. CDR3: CAISESRSRLAGGSSTDTQYF. CDR3 DNA sequence: TGTGCCATCAGTGAGTCGAGGAGCCGTCTCGCGGGGGGTTCTAGCACAGATACGCAGTATTTT.

The V and J genes are TRBV5-4 and TRBJ1-1; D may be TRBD1 (6 bases). V lost 0 bases, J lost 5 bases, and 11 bases lay in between. CDR3 length: 14 residues. The germline V gene has CDR1 SGHNT and CDR2 YYREEE (reference sequence). This CDR3 reads CASSLGLGGTEAFF. As DNA, the CDR3 is TGTGCCAGCAGCTTGGGGTTAGGGGGGACTGAAGCTTTCTTT.

The chain couples TRBV2 to TRBJ2-6; TRBD1 matches at 8 bases. Trimming took 3 bases from V and 0 from J; bases not matched to a gene: 7. This CDR3 has 18 amino acids. Germline CDR1 is SNHLY and CDR2 is FYNNEI. This chain's CDR3 is CASSDPGGTFSGANVLTF. The CDR3 DNA is TGTGCCAGCAGTGATCCAGGGGGCACCTTCTCTGGGGCCAACGTCCTGACTTTC.

The chain uses TRBV6-1 and TRBJ2-1; D remains ambiguous. Germline V gene data show CDR1 as MNHNS and CDR2 as SASEGT. V was pared by 10 bases and J by 0 bases, with 13 bases between. The CDR3 totals 14 residues. In DNA, the CDR3 is TGTGCCACCAAGGACCTTAGCTCCTACAATGAGCAGTTCTTC. Translating gives CATKDLSSYNEQFF.

The chain joins TRBV6-5 to TRBJ2-7; 8 bases are a match to TRBD1. The CDR3 is made up of 15 amino acids. Germline loops: CDR1 MNHEY, CDR2 SVGAGI. Trimming cost V 2 bases and J 6 bases; bases outside gene matches: 9. CDR3 bases: TGTGCCAGCAGTTACCTTAGGACAGGGTCGGCCGAGCAGTACTTC. It encodes CASSYLRTGSAEQYF.

This chain connects TRBV6-1 to TRBJ2-2; TRBD1 aligns across 9 bases. Germline-derived CDR1 and CDR2 are MNHNS and SASEGT. The CDR3 runs to 15 residues. V lost 4 bases and J lost 6; bases outside the gene matches: 6. The DNA for the CDR3 is TGTGCCAGCAGTGTAAGGACAGGGGTTCCCGGGGAGCTGTTTTTT. It specifies CASSVRTGVPGELFF.

This clone was counted a single time. The chain combines TRBV10-3 with TRBJ2-1; 9 nucleotides align to TRBD2. V lost 0 bases, J lost 2 bases, and 5 bases stayed unmatched. CDR1 ENHRY and CDR2 SYGVKD come from the germline V gene. CDR3 size: 17 residues. CDR3 residues: CAISESGGGRAYNEQFF. As DNA, the CDR3 is TGTGCCATCAGTGAGTCAGGGGGCGGGAGGGCCTACAATGAGCAGTTCTTC.

The chain links TRBV2 to TRBJ1-5, with D maybe TRBD1 (5 bases). The V end was cut by 7 bases, the J end by 2 bases, with 12 bases between. This CDR3 comprises 14 residues. Per the germline V gene, CDR1 is SNHLY and CDR2 is FYNNEI. The CDR3 nucleotides read TGTGCCAGCAATCAGGGTTTTGGCAATCAGCCCCAGCATTTT. Translation gives CASNQGFGNQPQHF. The variable domain in full, with the rest retrieved from reference TRBV2 and TRBJ1-5, is EPEVTQTPSHQVTQMGQEVILRCVPISNHLYFYWYRQILGQKVEFLVSFYNNEISEKSEIFDDQFSVERPDGSNFTLKIRSTKLEDSAMYFCASNQGFGNQPQHFGDGTRLSIL.

The CDR3 region has the DNA TGTGCCAGCAGCACGGGGGGGGTGGCTTTCTTT. Residues: CASSTGGVAFF. The V gene is TRBV6-5, the J gene TRBJ1-1; a possible D gene is TRBD1 (5 bases). Germline V gene lookup returns CDR1 MNHEY and CDR2 SVGAGI. Trimming stripped 6 bases from V and 11 bases from J, with 13 bases between. The CDR3 covers 11 residues.

This chain joins TRBV7-9 and TRBJ2-1, with D perhaps assigned TRBD1 or TRBD2 (5 bases each). The length of the CDR3 is 14 residues. The V gene lost 2 bases and the J gene lost 5 bases, with 10 bases spanning the gap. Germline assignment: CDR1 SEHNR and CDR2 FQNEAQ (reference sequence). DNA for the CDR3: TGTGCCAGCAGCTTATCTCTGGGGGACAATGAGCAGTTCTTC. This codes for CASSLSLGDNEQFF.

The chain joins TRBV4-3 to TRBJ1-4; D might be TRBD1 (5 bases). Germline V lookup: CDR1 LGHNA, CDR2 YSLEER. V was shortened by 2 bases and J by 10 bases, with 17 bases between the two germline ends. This CDR3 comprises 15 residues. DNA for the CDR3: TGCGCCAGCAGCCAAAAGACCTGGGGCCCCGGAAAACTGTTTTTT. Protein sequence: CASSQKTWGPGKLFF.

The chain combines TRBV27 with TRBJ2-7; 10 nucleotides line up with TRBD1. The ends lost 4 bases at V and 5 bases at J; junction bases unmatched: 14. The CDR3 length is 17 residues. Germline CDR1 reads MNHEY; CDR2 reads SMNVEV (reference sequence). The CDR3: CASSSNRRGQGSHEQYF. For the CDR3, the DNA is TGTGCCAGCAGTTCGAACAGGCGGGGACAGGGGAGCCACGAGCAGTACTTC.

As to this clone: The sample has other DNA sequences that encode this CDR3 too. The rearrangement joins TRBV6-1 to TRBJ1-5; TRBD1 aligns across 10 bases. Trimming took 4 bases from V and 4 from J; bases not matched to a gene: 1. Germline V lookup: CDR1 MNHNS, CDR2 SASEGT. The CDR3 has 14 amino acids. CDR3 sequence (DNA): TGTGCCAGCAGTGGACAGGGGGCAAATCAGCCCCAGCATTTT. Its protein product is CASSGQGANQPQHF.

This chain links TRBV11-2 with TRBJ2-1; D is uncertain. The CDR3 contains 13 residues. V lost 3 bases and J lost 9, with 12 bases in between. Germline V lookup: CDR1 SGHAT, CDR2 FQNNGV. The CDR3 protein is CASSFPGWGEQFF. The CDR3, as DNA: TGTGCCAGCAGCTTCCCGGGTTGGGGTGAGCAGTTCTTC.

This chain joins TRBV6-6 and TRBJ2-3, with unresolved D. The germline gives CDR1 MNHNY, CDR2 SVGAGI (reference sequence). V was shortened by 5 bases and J by 2 bases, with 11 bases between the two germline ends. The CDR3 totals 14 residues. CDR3 in amino acids: CASSQLAATDTQYF. The CDR3 nucleotides read TGTGCCAGCAGTCAACTGGCCGCCACAGATACGCAGTATTTT.

The rearrangement joins TRBV2 to TRBJ2-7; D remains ambiguous. The CDR3 spans 14 residues. Germline CDR1 is SNHLY and CDR2 is FYNNEI. The V gene lost 2 bases and the J gene lost 4 bases, with 12 bases spanning the gap. The DNA of the CDR3 is TGTGCCAGCAGTGAAATTAGGATACAGTACGAGCAGTACTTC. Translation: CASSEIRIQYEQYF. The full variable domain, its missing parts supplied by reference TRBV2 and TRBJ2-7, is EPEVTQTPSHQVTQMGQEVILRCVPISNHLYFYWYRQILGQKVEFLVSFYNNEISEKSEIFDDQFSVERPDGSNFTLKIRSTKLEDSAMYFCASSEIRIQYEQYFGPGTRLTVT.

This chain uses TRBV18 with TRBJ2-1; 13 nucleotides match TRBD2. In germline, CDR1 is KGHSH, CDR2 LQKENI. The CDR3 has 18 residues. Trimming took 4 bases from V and 0 from J; bases not matched to a gene: 6. For the CDR3, the DNA is TGTGCCAGCTCACTCCGACTAGCGGGAGGTAGCTCCTACAATGAGCAGTTCTTC. It specifies CASSLRLAGGSSYNEQFF.

The CDR3 DNA follows: TGTGCCAGCAGCTCTGCAGTGAGCTCTGGGGCCAACGTCCTGACTTTC. It is translated as CASSSAVSSGANVLTF. The chain joins TRBV5-4 to TRBJ2-6; D gene unclear. V was cut by 3 bases and J by 0 bases, with 10 bases left in between. Germline V gene data show CDR1 as SGHNT and CDR2 as YYREEE (reference sequence). This CDR3 spans 16 amino acids.

This chain joins TRBV27 and TRBJ1-6; D gene unclear. Germline values: CDR1 MNHEY, CDR2 SMNVEV (reference sequence). With 7 bases removed from V and 3 bases from J, the gap between germline ends came to 16 bases. The CDR3 sequence is 16 residues long. CDR3 in amino acids: CASTVGSDVYNSPLHF. Here the CDR3 DNA reads TGTGCCAGCACCGTCGGGTCCGATGTCTATAATTCACCCCTCCACTTT.

The V call is TRBV7-9, the J call TRBJ2-5; TRBD2 might be the D (6 bases). Trimming shortened V by 6 bases and J by 2 bases, and 16 bases separated the two germline ends. In germline, CDR1 is SEHNR, CDR2 FQNEAQ (reference sequence). CDR3 size: 15 residues. The CDR3 is CASRLGTATQETQYF. CDR3 bases: TGTGCCAGCAGACTCGGGACTGCAACACAAGAGACCCAGTACTTC.

This rearrangement joins TRBV7-9 to TRBJ1-6, with D possibly TRBD1 on 5 matching bases. The CDR3 sequence is 14 residues long. Germline CDR1 SEHNR, CDR2 FQNEAQ (reference sequence). Trimming left V 5 bases short and J 8 bases short, with 13 bases between. In nucleotides, the CDR3 is TGTGCCAGCAGCCGGGACGTTGCGGATTCACCCCTCCACTTT. Its protein is CASSRDVADSPLHF.

Turning to this clone: This specimen includes other DNA sequences encoding the same CDR3. The chain recombines TRBV6-1 with TRBJ2-7; TRBD1 is a possible D gene (6 bases). The germline V gene encodes CDR1 MNHNS and CDR2 SASEGT. The CDR3 covers 11 residues. Trimming removed 6 bases at V and 4 bases at J, with 7 bases between. CDR3 loop: CASRGAYEQYF. The CDR3 nucleotides are TGTGCCAGCAGGGGGGCATACGAGCAGTACTTC.

The rearrangement uses TRBV10-3 and TRBJ2-3; 7 bases are shared with TRBD2. With 6 bases clipped from V and 1 base from J, the junction kept 4 bases outside the gene matches. The CDR3 spans 14 residues. CDR1 is ENHRY and CDR2 is SYGVKD in the germline V gene. The CDR3 protein is CAIRGGPGTDTQYF. The CDR3 DNA is TGTGCCATCAGGGGAGGGCCTGGCACAGATACGCAGTATTTT.

On this clone: The sample holds other DNA sequences that translate to the same CDR3. V gene TRBV6-5 combines with J gene TRBJ1-2; TRBD1 is a possible D gene (6 bases). Trimming pared 2 bases from V and 5 bases from J, leaving 12 bases between. The CDR3 has 14 amino acids. Germline CDR1 MNHEY, CDR2 SVGAGI. CDR3 sequence: CASSYEGGGYGYTF. The CDR3 nucleotides are TGTGCCAGCAGTTACGAGGGGGGTGGGTATGGCTACACCTTC.